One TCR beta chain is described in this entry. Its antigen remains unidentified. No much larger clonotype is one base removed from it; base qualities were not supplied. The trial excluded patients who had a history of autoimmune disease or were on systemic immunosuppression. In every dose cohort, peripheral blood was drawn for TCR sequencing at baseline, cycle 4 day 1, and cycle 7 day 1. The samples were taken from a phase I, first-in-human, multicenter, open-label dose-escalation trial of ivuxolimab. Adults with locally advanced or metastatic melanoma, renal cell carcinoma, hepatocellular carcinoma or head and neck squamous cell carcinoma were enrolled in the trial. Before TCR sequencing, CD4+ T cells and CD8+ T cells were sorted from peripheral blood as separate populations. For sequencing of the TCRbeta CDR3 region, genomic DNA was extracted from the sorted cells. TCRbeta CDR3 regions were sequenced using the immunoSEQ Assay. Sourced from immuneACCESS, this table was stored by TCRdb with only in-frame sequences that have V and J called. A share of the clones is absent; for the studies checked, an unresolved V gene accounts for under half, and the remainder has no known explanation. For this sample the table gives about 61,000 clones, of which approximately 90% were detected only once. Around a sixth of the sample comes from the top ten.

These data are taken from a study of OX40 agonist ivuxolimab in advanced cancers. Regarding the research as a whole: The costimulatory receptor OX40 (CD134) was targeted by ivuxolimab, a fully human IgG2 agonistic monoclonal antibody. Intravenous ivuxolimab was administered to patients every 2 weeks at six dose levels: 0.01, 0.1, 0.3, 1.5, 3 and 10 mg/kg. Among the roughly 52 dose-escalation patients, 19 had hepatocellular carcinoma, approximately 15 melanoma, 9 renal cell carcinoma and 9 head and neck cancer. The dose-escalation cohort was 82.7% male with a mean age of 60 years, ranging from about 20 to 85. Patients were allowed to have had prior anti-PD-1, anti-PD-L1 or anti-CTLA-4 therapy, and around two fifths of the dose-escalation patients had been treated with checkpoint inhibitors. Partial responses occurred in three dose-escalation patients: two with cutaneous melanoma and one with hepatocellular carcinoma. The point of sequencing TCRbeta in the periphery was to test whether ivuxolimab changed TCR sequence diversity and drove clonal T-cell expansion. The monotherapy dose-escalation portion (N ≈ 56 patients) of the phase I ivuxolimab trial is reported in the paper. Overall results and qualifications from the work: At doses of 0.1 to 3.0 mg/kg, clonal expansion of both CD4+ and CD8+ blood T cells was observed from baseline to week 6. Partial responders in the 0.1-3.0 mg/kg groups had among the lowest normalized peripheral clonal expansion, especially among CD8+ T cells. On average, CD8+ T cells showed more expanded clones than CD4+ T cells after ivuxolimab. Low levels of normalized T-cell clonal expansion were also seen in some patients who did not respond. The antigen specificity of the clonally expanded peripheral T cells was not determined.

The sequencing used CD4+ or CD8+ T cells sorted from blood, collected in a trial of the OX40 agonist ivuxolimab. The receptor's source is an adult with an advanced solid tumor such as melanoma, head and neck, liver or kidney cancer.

The CDR3 here reads CASSQEQGTNYGYTF. The DNA is as follows: TGCGCCAGCAGCCAAGAACAGGGGACAAACTATGGCTACACCTTC. The chain was built from TRBV4-1 and TRBJ1-2; TRBD1 matches 7 bases in the middle. The V end gives up 0 bases and the J end 2 bases, leaving 3 bases in the junction not matched to a gene. There are 15 amino acids in the CDR3, from cysteine to phenylalanine inclusive. Only the CDR3 part of the read is kept: 45 bases, read in frame from the first base. CDR1 and CDR2 were assigned from the germline V gene as MGHRA and YSYEKL.